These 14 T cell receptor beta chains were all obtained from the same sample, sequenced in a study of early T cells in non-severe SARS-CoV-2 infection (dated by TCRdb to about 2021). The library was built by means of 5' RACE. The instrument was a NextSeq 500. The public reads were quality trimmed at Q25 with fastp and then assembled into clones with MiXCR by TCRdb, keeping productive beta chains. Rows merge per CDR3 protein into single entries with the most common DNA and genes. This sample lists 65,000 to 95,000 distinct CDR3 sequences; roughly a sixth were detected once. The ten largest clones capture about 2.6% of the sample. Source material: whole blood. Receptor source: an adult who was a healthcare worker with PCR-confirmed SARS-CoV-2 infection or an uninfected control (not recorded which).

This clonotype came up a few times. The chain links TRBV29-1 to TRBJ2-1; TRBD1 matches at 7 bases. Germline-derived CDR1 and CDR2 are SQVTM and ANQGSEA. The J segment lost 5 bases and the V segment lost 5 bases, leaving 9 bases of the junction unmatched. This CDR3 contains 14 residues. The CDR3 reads CSVLGRGLNNEQFF. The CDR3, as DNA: TGCAGCGTTCTAGGCAGGGGGTTGAACAATGAGCAGTTCTTC.

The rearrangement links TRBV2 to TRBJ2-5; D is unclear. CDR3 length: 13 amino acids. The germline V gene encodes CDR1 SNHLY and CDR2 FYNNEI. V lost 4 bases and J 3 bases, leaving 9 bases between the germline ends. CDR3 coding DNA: TGTGCCAGCAGTGGCGACCGCAAAGAGACCCAGTACTTC. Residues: CASSGDRKETQYF.

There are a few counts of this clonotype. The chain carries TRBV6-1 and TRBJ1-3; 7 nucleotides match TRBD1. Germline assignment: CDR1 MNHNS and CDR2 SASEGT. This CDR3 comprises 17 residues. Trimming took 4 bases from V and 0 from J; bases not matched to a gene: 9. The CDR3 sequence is CASSALLTGLSGNTIYF. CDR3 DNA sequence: TGTGCCAGCAGTGCTCTACTGACAGGGCTCTCTGGAAACACCATATATTTT.

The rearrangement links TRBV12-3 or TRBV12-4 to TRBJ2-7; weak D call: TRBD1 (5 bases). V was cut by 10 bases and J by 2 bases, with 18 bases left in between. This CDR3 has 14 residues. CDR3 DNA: TGTGCCACCTCACCCCAGGGAATAGCCTACGAGCAGTACTTC. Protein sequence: CATSPQGIAYEQYF.

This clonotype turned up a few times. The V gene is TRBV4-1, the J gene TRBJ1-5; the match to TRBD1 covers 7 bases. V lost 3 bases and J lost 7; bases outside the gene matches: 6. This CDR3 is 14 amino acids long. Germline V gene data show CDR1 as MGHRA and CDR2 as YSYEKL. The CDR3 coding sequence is TGCGCCAGCAGCCAGGGGACAGAGATCCAGCCCCAGCATTTT. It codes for CASSQGTEIQPQHF.

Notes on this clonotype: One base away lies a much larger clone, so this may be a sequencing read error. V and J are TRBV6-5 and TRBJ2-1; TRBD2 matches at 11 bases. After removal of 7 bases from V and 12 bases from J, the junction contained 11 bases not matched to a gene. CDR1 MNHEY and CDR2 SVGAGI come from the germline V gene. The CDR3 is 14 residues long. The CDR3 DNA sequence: TGTGCCAGCACGATGCTAGCGGGAGGTGGTGGGCAGTTCTTC. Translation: CASTMLAGGGGQFF.

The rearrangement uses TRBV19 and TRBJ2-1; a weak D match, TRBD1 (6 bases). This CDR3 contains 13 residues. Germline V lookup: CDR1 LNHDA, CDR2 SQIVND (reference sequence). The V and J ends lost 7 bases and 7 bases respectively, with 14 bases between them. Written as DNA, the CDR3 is TGTGCCAGTAACATCAGGGGAACTAATGAGCAGTTCTTC. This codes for CASNIRGTNEQFF.

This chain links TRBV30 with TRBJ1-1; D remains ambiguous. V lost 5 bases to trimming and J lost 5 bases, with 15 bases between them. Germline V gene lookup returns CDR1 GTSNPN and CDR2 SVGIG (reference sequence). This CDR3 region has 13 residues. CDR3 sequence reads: CAWERKGGTEAFF. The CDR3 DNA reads TGTGCCTGGGAACGAAAGGGAGGTACTGAAGCTTTCTTT.

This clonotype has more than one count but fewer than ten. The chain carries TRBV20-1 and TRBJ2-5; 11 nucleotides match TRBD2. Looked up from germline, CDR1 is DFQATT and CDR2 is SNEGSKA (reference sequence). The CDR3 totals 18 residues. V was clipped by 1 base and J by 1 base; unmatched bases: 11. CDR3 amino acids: CSARVAGGFGSSQETQYF. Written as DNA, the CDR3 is TGCAGTGCTAGAGTAGCGGGAGGGTTTGGGTCGTCCCAAGAGACCCAGTACTTC.

In nucleotides, the CDR3 is TGTGCCAGCAGCGTCCAAGGCGGGGCCTACGAGCAGTACTTC. It yields the protein CASSVQGGAYEQYF. The gene calls are TRBV9 and TRBJ2-7, with D possibly being TRBD2 (6 bases). This CDR3 has 14 residues. CDR1 is SGDLS and CDR2 is YYNGEE in the germline V gene. Deletions cut 2 bases from V and 2 bases from J, with 11 bases between.

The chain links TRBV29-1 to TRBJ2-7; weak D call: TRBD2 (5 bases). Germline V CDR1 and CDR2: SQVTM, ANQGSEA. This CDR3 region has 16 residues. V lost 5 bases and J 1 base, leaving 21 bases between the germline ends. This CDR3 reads CSVKTPAGTSSYEQYF. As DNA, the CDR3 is TGCAGCGTTAAAACCCCGGCGGGCACGAGTTCCTACGAGCAGTACTTC.

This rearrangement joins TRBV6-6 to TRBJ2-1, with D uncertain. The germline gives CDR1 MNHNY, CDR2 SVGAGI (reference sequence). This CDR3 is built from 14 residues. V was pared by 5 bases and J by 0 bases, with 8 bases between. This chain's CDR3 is CASSNIDSYNEQFF. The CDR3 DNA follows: TGTGCCAGCAGTAACATAGACTCCTACAATGAGCAGTTCTTC.

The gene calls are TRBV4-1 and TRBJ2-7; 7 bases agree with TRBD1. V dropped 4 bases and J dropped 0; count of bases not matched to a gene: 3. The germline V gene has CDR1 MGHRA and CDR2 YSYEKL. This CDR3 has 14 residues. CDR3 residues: CASSPRDSSYEQYF. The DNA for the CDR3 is TGCGCCAGCAGCCCCCGGGACAGCTCCTACGAGCAGTACTTC.

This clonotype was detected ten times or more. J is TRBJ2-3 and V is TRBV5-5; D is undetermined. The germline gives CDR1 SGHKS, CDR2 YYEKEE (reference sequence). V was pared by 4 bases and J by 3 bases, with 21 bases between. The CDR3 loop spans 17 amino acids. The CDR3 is CASSRSLFPTSTDTQYF. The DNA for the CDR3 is TGTGCCAGCAGCCGCAGTCTGTTTCCGACATCGACAGATACGCAGTATTTT.